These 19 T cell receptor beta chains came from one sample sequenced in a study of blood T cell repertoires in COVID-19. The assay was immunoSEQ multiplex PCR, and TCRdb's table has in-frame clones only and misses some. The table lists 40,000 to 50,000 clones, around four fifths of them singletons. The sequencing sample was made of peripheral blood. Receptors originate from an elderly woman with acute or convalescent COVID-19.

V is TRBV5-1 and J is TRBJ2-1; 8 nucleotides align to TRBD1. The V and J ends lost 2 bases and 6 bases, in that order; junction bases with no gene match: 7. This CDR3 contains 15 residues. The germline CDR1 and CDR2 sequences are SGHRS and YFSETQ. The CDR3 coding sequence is TGCGCCAGCAGCTTAAGGACAGGGATTATCAATGAGCAGTTCTTC. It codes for CASSLRTGIINEQFF.

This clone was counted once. For the CDR3, the DNA is TGTGCCAGCAGCCAAGCGTCAGGGCCAGGCTACACCTTC. It translates to CASSQASGPGYTF. This sequence joins TRBV3-1 (or the pseudogene TRBV3-2) and TRBJ1-2; D may be TRBD1 (5 bases). With 1 base removed from V and 8 bases from J, the gap between germline ends came to 11 bases. Germline V lookup: CDR1 LGHDT, CDR2 YNNKEL (reference sequence). The CDR3 runs 13 residues.

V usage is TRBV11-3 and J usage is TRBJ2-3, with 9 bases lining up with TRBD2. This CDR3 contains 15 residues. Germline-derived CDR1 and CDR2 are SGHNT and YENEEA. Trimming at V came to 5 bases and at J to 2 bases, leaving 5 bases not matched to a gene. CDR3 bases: TGTGCCAGCAGCCGTGTAGCGGGAGTCACAGATACGCAGTATTTT. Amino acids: CASSRVAGVTDTQYF.

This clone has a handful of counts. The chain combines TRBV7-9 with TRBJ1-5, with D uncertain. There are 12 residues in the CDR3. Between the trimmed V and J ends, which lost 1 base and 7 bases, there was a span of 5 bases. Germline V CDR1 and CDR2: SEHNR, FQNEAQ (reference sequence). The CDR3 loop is CASSLERQPQHF. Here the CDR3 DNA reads TGTGCCAGCAGCTTAGAGCGCCAGCCCCAGCATTTT.

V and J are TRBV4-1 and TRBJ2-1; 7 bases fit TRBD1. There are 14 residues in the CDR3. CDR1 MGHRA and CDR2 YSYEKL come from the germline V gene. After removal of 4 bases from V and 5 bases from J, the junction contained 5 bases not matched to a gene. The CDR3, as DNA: TGCGCCAGCAGCCTTCCGGGACAGAACAATGAGCAGTTCTTC. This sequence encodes CASSLPGQNNEQFF.

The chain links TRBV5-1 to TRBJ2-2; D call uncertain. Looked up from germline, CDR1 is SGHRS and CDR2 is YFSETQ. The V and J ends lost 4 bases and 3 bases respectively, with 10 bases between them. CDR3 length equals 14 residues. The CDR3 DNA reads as TGCGCCAGCAGCCCCAACCCGGACACCGGGGAGCTGTTTTTT. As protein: CASSPNPDTGELFF.

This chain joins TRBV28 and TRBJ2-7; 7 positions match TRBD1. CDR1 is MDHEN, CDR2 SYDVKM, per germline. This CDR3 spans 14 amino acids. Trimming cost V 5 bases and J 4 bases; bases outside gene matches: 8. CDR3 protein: CASSLPGTAYEQYF. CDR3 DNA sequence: TGTGCCAGCAGTCTGCCTGGGACAGCTTACGAGCAGTACTTC. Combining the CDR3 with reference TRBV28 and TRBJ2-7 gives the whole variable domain DVKVTQSSRYLVKRTGEKVFLECVQDMDHENMFWYRQDPGLGLRLIYFSYDVKMKEKGDIPEGYSVSREKKERFSLILESASTNQTSMYLCASSLPGTAYEQYFGPGTRLTVT.

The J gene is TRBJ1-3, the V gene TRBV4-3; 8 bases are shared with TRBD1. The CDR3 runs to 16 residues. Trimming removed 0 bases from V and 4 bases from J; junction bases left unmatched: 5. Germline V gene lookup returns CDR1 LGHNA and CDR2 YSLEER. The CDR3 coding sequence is TGCGCCAGCAGCCAAGATTGGAGACAGGGGGGAAACACCATATATTTT. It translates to CASSQDWRQGGNTIYF.

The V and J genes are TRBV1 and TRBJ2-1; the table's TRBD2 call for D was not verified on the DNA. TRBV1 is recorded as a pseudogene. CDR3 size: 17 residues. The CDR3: CTSSQDWGPSGGNEQFF. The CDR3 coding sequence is TGCACCAGCAGCCAAGATTGGGGTCCCAGCGGGGGCAATGAGCAGTTCTTC.

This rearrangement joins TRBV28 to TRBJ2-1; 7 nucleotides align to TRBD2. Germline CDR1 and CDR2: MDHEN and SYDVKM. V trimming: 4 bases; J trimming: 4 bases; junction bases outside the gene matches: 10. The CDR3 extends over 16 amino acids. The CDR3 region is CASSSAGSGVYNEQFF. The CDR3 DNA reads TGTGCCAGCAGTTCGGCCGGGAGCGGGGTTTACAATGAGCAGTTCTTC.

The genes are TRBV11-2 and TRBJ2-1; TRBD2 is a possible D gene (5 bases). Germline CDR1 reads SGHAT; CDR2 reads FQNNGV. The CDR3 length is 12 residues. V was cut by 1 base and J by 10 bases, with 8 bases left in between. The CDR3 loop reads CASSLAPGEQFF. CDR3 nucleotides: TGTGCCAGCAGCTTAGCGCCGGGAGAGCAGTTCTTC.

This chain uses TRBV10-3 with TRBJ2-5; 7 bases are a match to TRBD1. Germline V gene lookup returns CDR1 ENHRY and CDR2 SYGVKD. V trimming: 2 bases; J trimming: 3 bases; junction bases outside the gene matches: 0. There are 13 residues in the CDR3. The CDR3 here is CAISETGEETQYF. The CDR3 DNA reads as TGTGCCATCAGTGAGACAGGGGAAGAGACCCAGTACTTC.

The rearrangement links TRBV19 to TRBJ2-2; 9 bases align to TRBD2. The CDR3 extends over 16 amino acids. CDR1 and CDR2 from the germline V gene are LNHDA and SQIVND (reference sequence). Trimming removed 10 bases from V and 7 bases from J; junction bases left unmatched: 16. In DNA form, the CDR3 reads TGTGCCACCTTGCCCCAGCGGGGGGCCCCAAGCGGGGAGCTGTTTTTT. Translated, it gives CATLPQRGAPSGELFF.

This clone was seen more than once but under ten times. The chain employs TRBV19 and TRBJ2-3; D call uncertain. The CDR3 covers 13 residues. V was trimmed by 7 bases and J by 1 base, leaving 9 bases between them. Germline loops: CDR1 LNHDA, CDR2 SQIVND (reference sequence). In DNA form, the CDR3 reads TGTGCCAGTACCAGTGAGGGCACAGATACGCAGTATTTT. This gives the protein CASTSEGTDTQYF.

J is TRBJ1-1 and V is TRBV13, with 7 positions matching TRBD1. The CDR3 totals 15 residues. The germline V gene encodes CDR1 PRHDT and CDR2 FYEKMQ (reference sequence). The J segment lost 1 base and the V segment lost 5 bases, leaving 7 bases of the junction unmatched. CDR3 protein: CASSIHRGQNTEAFF. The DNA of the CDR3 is TGTGCCAGCAGCATACACAGGGGACAGAACACTGAAGCTTTCTTT.

The CDR3 sequence: CASRRPGDYEQYF. The CDR3, as DNA: TGTGCCAGCAGGCGGCCCGGTGATTACGAGCAGTACTTC. The chain combines TRBV5-6 with TRBJ2-7; D is uncertain. The germline gives CDR1 SGHDT, CDR2 YYEEEE. CDR3 length: 13 amino acids. The ends were cut back, 5 bases at V and 4 bases at J, with 13 bases in the middle. Supplemented by reference TRBV5-6 and TRBJ2-7, the full variable domain reads DAGVTQSPTHLIKTRGQQVTLRCSPKSGHDTVSWYQQALGQGPQFIFQYYEEEERQRGNFPDRFSGHQFPNYSSELNVNALLLGDSALYLCASRRPGDYEQYFGPGTRLTVT.

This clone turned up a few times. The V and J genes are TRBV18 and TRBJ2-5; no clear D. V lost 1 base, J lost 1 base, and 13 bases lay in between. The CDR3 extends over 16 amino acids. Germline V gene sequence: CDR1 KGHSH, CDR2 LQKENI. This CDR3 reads CASSPLARQFQETQYF. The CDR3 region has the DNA TGTGCCAGCTCACCACTGGCCAGGCAATTCCAAGAGACCCAGTACTTC.

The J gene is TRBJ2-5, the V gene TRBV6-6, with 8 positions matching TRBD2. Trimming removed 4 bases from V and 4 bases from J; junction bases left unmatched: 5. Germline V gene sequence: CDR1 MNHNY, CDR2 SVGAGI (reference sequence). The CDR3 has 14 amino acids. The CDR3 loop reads CASSSSGGLETQYF. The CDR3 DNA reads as TGTGCCAGCAGTTCGAGCGGGGGCTTAGAGACCCAGTACTTC.

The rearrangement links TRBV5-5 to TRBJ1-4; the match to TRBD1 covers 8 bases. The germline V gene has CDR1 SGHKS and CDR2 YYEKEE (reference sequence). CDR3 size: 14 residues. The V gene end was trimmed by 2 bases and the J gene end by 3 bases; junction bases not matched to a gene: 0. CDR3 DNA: TGTGCCAGCAGCTTACAGGGGGCTAATGAAAAACTGTTTTTT. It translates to CASSLQGANEKLFF.